In its sample, the clone carrying this TCR beta chain was seen once. Its antigen is unidentified. This sample is drawn from a study of graft-versus-host responses after intestinal transplantation. At the level of the study: Anti-thymocyte globulin induction, then tacrolimus and steroids for roughly 3 years, went to all recipients.

TCRdb's table, derived via immunoSEQ multiplex PCR, lists solely in-frame clones and lacks some. The top ten clones hold around 1.1% of a sample with 20,000 to 30,000 clones, roughly 85% of them seen once. Findings and caveats of the study: Marrow from the recipient contained GvH clones, some of which had appeared first in ileum or blood.

Specimen: PBMCs, collected almost 29 days after intestinal transplant. The receptor was isolated from a human patient who received an intestinal transplant, so some T cells may come from the graft donor.

The CDR3 bases are TGTGCCAGCAGCTCCCTAGCGGGGGGATCCAATGAGCAGTTCTTC. Amino acids: CASSSLAGGSNEQFF. This rearrangement joins TRBV7-3 to TRBJ2-1; TRBD2 matches at 11 bases. With 4 bases clipped from V and 6 bases from J, the junction kept 5 bases outside the gene matches. Germline CDR1 and CDR2: SGHTA and FQGTGA. The CDR3 covers 15 residues.